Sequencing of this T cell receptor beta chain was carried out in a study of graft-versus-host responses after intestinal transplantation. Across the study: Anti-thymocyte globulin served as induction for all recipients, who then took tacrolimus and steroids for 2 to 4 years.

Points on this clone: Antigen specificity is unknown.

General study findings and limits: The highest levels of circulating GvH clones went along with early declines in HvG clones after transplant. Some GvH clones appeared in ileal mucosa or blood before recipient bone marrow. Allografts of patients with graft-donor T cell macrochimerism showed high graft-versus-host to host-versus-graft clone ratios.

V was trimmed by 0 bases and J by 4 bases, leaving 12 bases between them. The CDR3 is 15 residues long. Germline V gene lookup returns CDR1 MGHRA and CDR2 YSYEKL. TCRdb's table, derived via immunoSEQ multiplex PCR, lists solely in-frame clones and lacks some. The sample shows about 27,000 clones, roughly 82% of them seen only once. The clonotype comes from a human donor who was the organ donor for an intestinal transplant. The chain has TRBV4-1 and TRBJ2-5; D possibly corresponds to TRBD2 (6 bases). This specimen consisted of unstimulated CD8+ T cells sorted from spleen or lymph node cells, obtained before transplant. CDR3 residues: CASSQDTGLSETQYF. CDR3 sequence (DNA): TGCGCCAGCAGCCAAGATACGGGACTCTCAGAGACCCAGTACTTC.